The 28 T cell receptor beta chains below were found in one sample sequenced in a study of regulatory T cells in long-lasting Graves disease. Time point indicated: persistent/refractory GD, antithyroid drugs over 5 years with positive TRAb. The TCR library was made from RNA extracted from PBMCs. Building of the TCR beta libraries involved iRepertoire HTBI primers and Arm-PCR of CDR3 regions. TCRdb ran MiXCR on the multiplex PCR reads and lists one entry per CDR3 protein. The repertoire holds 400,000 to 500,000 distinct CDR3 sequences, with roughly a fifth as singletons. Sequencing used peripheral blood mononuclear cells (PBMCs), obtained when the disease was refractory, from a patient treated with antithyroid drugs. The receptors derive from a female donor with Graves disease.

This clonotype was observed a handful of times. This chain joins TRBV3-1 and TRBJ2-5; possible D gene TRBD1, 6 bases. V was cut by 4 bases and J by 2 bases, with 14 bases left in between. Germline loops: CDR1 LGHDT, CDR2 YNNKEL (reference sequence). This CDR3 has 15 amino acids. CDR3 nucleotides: TGTGCCAGCAGCCCGATCGGGACAATACAAGAGACCCAGTACTTC. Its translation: CASSPIGTIQETQYF.

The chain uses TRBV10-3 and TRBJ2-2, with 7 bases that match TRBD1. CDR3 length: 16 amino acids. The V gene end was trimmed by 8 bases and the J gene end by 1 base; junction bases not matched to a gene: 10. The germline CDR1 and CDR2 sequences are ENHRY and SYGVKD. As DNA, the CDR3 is TGTGCCATCGGACCAAGACAGGGCCTGAACACCGGGGAGCTGTTTTTT. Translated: CAIGPRQGLNTGELFF.

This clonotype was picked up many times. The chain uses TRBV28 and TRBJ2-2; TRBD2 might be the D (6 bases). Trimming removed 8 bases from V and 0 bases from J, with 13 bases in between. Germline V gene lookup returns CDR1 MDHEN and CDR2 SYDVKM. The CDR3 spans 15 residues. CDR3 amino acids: CASRVGGTNTGELFF. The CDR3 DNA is TGTGCCAGCCGTGTCGGAGGGACGAACACCGGGGAGCTGTTTTTT.

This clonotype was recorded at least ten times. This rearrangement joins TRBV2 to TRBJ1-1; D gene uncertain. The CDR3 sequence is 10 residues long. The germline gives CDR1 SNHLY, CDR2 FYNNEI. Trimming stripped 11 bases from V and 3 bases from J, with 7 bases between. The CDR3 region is CAAAYTEAFF. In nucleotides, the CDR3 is TGTGCCGCCGCCTACACTGAAGCTTTCTTT.

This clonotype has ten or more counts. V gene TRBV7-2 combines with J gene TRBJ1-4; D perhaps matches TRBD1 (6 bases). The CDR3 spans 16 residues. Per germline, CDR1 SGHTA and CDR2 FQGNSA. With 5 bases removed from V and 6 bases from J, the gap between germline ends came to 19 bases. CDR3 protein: CASSPRGELDYEKLFF. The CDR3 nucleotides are TGTGCCAGCAGCCCGAGGGGGGAGCTTGATTATGAAAAACTGTTTTTT.

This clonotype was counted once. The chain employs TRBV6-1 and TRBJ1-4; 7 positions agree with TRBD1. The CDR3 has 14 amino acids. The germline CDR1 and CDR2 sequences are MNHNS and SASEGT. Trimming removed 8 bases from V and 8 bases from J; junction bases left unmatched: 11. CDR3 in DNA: TGTGCCAGCGCGGGACAGCCCGAGGGCGAAAAACTGTTTTTT. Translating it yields CASAGQPEGEKLFF.

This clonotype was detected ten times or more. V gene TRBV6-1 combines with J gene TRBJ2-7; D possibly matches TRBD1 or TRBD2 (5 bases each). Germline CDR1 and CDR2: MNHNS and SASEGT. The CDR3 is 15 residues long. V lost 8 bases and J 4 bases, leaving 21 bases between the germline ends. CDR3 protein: CASHPFPGPQYEQYF. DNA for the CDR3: TGTGCCAGCCACCCTTTTCCGGGACCACAATACGAGCAGTACTTC.

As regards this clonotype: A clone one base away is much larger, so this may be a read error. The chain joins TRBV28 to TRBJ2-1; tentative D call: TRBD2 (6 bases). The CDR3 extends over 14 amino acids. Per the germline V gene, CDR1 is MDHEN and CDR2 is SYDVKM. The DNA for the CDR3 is TGTGCCAGCGGTTTATTTTCGACTAGGGATGAGCAGTTCTTC. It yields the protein CASGLFSTRDEQFF.

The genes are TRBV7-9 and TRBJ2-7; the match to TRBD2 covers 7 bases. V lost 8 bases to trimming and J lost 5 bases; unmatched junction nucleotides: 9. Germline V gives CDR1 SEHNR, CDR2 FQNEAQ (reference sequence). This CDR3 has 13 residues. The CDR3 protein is CASGWTSPHEQYF. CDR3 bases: TGTGCCAGCGGTTGGACTAGTCCCCACGAGCAGTACTTC.

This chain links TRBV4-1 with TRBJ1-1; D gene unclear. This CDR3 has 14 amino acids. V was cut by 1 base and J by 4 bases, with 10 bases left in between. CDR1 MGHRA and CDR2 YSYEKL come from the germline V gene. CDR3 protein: CASSQARGSTEAFF. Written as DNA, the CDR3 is TGCGCCAGCAGCCAAGCGCGGGGAAGCACTGAAGCTTTCTTT.

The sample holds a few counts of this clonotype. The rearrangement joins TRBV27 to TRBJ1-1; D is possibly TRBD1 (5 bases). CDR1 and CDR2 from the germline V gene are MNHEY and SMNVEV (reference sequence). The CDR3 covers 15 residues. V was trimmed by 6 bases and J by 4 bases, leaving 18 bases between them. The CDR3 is CASSRAGGGSTEAFF. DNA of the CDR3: TGTGCCAGCAGCCGCGCGGGGGGAGGGAGCACTGAAGCTTTCTTT.

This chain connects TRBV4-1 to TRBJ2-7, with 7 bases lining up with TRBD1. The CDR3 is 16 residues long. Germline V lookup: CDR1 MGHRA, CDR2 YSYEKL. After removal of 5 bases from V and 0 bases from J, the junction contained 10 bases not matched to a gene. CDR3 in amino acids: CASSFQPGDSSYEQYF. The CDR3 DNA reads TGCGCCAGCAGCTTCCAGCCTGGGGACAGCTCCTACGAGCAGTACTTC.

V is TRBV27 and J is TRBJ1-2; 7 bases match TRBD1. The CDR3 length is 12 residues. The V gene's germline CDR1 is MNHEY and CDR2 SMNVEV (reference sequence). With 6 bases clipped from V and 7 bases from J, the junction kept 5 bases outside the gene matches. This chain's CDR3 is CASRWGQSGYTF. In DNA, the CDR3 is TGTGCCAGCAGGTGGGGACAGAGTGGCTACACCTTC.

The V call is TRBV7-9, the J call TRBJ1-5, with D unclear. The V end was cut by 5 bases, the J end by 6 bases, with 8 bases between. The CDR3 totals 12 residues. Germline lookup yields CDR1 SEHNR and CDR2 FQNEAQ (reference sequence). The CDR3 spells CASSRSSQPQHF. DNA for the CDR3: TGTGCCAGCAGCAGGTCCAGTCAGCCCCAGCATTTT.

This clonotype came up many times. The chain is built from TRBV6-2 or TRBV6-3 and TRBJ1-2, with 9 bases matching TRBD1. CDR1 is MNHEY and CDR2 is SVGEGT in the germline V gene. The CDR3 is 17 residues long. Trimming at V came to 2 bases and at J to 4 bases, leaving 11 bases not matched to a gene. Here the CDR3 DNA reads TGTGCCAGCAGTTACCCAAAGACCGGACAGGGGCTCTATGGCTACACCTTC. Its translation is CASSYPKTGQGLYGYTF.

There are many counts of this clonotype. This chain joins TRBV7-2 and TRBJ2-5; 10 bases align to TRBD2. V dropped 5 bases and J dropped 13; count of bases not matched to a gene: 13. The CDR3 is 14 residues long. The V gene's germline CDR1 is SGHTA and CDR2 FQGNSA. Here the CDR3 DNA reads TGTGCCAGCAGCCCCAATAGCGGGGGGTCCACGTTGTACTTC. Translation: CASSPNSGGSTLYF.

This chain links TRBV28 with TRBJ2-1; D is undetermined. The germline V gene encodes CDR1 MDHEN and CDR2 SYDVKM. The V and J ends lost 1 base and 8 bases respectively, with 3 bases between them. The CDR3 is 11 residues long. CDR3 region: CASSLLDEQFF. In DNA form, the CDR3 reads TGTGCCAGCAGTTTATTGGATGAGCAGTTCTTC. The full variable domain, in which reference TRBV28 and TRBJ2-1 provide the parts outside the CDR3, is DVKVTQSSRYLVKRTGEKVFLECVQDMDHENMFWYRQDPGLGLRLIYFSYDVKMKEKGDIPEGYSVSREKKERFSLILESASTNQTSMYLCASSLLDEQFFGPGTRLTVL.

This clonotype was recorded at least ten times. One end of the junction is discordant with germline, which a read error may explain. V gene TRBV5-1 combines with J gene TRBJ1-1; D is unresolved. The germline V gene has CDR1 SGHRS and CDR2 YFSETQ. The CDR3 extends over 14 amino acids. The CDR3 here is CASTLTRLNTEAFF. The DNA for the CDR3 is TGCGCCAGCACCTTGACACGGCTGAACACTGAAGCTTTCTTT.

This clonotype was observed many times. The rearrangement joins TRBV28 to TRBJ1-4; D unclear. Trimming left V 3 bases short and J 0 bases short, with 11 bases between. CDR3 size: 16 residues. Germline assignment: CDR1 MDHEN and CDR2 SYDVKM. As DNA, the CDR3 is TGTGCCAGCAGTTTTGAGGGTTCTTCAACTAATGAAAAACTGTTTTTT. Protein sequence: CASSFEGSSTNEKLFF.

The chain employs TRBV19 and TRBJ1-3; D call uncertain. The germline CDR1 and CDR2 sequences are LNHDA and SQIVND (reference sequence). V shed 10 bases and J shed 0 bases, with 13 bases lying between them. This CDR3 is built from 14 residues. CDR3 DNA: TGTGCCACTCGGACGGAATACTCTGGAAACACCATATATTTT. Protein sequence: CATRTEYSGNTIYF.

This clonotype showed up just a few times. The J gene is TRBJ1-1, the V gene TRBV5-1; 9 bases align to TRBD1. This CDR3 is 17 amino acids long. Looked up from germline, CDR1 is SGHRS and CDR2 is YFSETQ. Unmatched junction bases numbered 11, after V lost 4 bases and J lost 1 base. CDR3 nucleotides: TGCGCCAGCAGCCCGGGGCGGGACAGGGTGGCGAACACTGAAGCTTTCTTT. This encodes CASSPGRDRVANTEAFF.

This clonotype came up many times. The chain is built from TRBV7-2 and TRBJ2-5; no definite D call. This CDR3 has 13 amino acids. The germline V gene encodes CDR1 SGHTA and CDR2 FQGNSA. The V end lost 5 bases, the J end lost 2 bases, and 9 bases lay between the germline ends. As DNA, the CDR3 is TGTGCCAGCAGCCGTCCGGCTCAAGAGACCCAGTACTTC. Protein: CASSRPAQETQYF.

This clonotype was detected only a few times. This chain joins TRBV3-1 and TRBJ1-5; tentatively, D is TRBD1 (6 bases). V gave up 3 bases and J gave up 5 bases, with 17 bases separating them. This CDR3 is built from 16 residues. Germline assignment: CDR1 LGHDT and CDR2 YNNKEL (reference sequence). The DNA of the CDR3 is TGTGCCAGCAGCCAGGGGGGCCTTAGGAGAGATCAGCCCCAGCATTTT. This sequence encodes CASSQGGLRRDQPQHF.

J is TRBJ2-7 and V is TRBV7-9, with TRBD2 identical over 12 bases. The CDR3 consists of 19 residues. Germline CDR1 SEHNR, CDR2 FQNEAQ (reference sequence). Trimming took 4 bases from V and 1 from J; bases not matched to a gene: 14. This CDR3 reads CASSSGEASGRVWSYEQYF. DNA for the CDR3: TGTGCCAGCAGCTCCGGTGAGGCTAGCGGGAGGGTTTGGTCCTACGAGCAGTACTTC.

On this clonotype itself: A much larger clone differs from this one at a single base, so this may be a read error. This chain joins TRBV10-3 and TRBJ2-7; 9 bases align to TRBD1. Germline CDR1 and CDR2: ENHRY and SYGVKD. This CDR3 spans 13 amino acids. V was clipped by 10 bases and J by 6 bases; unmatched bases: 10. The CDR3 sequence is CATWTGEDVEQYF. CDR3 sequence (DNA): TGTGCCACCTGGACAGGGGAGGATGTCGAGCAGTACTTC.

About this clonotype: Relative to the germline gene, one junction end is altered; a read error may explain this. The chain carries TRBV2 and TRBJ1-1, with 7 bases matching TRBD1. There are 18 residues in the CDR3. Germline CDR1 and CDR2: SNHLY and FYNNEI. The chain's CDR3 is CASSSLRGTTAGNTEAFF. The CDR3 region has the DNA TGTGCCAGCAGTTCCCTCAGGGGGACCACAGCGGGGAACACTGAGGCTTTCTTT.

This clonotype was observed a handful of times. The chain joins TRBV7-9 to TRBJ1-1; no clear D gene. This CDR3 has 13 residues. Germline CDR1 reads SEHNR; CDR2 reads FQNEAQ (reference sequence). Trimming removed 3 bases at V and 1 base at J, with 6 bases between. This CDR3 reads CASSFNTNTEAFF. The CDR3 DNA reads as TGTGCCAGCAGCTTTAACACGAACACTGAAGCTTTCTTT.

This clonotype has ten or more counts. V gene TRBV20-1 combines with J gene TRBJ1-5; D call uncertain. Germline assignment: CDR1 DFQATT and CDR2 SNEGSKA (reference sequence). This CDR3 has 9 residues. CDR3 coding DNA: TGCAGGTCTGGGTCGCCCCAGCATTTT. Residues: CRSGSPQHF.